This T cell receptor (beta chain) was sequenced for a study of early T cells in non-severe SARS-CoV-2 infection. This clonotype came up a few times. CDR3 length equals 13 residues. Trimming removed 8 bases at V and 2 bases at J, with 10 bases between. Germline V CDR1 and CDR2: MNHEY, SVGEGT. The TCR library protocol was used to attach unique molecular identifiers. These identifiers were attached to individual cDNA molecules. TCRdb recomputed calls from the 5' RACE reads with MiXCR, one row per CDR3 protein. The table has around 78,000 distinct CDR3 sequences, about 9.4% seen once. The sample in question was whole blood, obtained at baseline. The clonotype comes from an adult who was a healthcare worker with PCR-confirmed SARS-CoV-2 infection or an uninfected control (not recorded which). The chain joins TRBV6-2 or TRBV6-3 to TRBJ2-1; TRBD2 is a possible D gene (6 bases). The CDR3 DNA reads TGTGCCAGCGGGTTAGCGGCCTACAATGAGCAGTTCTTC. This gives the protein CASGLAAYNEQFF.